Listed below are T cell receptor beta chains from one sample, sequenced in a study of cytomegalovirus exposure and HLA in healthy donors. The method was immunoSEQ multiplex PCR; TCRdb's version includes in-frame clones alone and lacks a portion of them. The profile shows 160,000 or so clones, more than 75% of them singletons. What was sequenced was PBMCs. The receptors come from a man aged 18 to 30 in good health and CMV-seronegative. Each CDR3 is given without its conserved first and last residue. A D gene is named only where the DNA matches it firmly.

D gene	V gene	J gene	CDR3 protein
.	TRBV5-1	TRBJ2-1	ASSLDRYNEQF
.	TRBV7-6	TRBJ1-1	ASSLKGNGMNTEAF
.	TRBV4-1	TRBJ1-5	ASSQLQGIGQPQH
.	TRBV27	TRBJ1-5	ASSPGGNQPQH
.	TRBV12-5	TRBJ2-5	ASAGPAETQY
TRBD1	TRBV7-9	TRBJ1-5	ASSLEGQGSRPQH
TRBD1	TRBV27	TRBJ1-5	ASSLSVTGGNQPQH
.	TRBV4-1	TRBJ2-7	ASSQHGNSYEQY
.	TRBV6-1	TRBJ2-3	ASSYRDTQY
.	TRBV4-1	TRBJ2-1	ASSQSREVNEQF
.	TRBV6-6	TRBJ2-5	ASSYGAVQETQY
TRBD1	TRBV25-1	TRBJ2-6	ASSEYSGTGSGANVLT
TRBD2	TRBV10-1	TRBJ2-1	ASSETSGSGNEQF
.	TRBV6-5	TRBJ2-2	ASSLQETNTGELF
TRBD1	TRBV5-1	TRBJ2-1	ASSLGQPYNEQF
.	TRBV28	TRBJ1-4	ASSFSSVKNEKLF
TRBD1	TRBV7-9	TRBJ1-1	ASSTDRGRPEAF